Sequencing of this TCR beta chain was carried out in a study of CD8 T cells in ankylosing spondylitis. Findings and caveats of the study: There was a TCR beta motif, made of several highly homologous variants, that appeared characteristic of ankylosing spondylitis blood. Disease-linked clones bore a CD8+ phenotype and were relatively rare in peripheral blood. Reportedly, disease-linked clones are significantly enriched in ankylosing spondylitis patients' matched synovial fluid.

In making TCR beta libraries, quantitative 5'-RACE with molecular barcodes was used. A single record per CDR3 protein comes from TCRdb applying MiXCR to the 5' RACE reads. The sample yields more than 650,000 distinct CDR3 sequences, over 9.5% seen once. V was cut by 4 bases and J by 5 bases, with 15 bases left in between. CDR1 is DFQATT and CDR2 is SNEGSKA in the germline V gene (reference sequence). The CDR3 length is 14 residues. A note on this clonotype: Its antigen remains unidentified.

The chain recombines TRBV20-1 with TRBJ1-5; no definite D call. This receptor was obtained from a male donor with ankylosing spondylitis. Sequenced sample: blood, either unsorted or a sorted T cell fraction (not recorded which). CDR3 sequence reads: CSAIEMTRDQPQHF. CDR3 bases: TGCAGTGCTATCGAAATGACAAGGGATCAGCCCCAGCATTTT.